One and the same sample provided the 30 T cell receptor beta chains below, sequenced in a study of blood T cell repertoires in COVID-19. The method was immunoSEQ multiplex PCR; TCRdb's version includes in-frame clones alone and lacks a portion of them. The sample yields 150,000 to 200,000 clones, around 82% seen once. What was sequenced was PBMCs or T cells enriched from blood (not recorded which). These receptors originate from a middle-aged man who had recovered from COVID-19.

The chain joins TRBV7-2 to TRBJ1-2; TRBD1 matches at 8 bases. Germline V gene lookup returns CDR1 SGHTA and CDR2 FQGNSA. Unmatched junction bases numbered 10, after V lost 4 bases and J lost 6 bases. CDR3 length equals 15 residues. DNA of the CDR3: TGTGCCAGCAGCTCCTCTCAGGGGGCTAGAGATGGCTACACCTTC. Translation: CASSSSQGARDGYTF.

This clone has only a few counts. The V and J genes are TRBV6-5 and TRBJ2-5; D gene ambiguous. The CDR3 runs 13 residues. V lost 4 bases and J lost 3, with 9 bases in between. Per the germline V gene, CDR1 is MNHEY and CDR2 is SVGAGI. This chain's CDR3 is CASSSPTEETQYF. The CDR3 region has the DNA TGTGCCAGCAGTTCCCCAACAGAAGAGACCCAGTACTTC.

This clone was found once. The chain uses TRBV7-9 and TRBJ2-3; D may be TRBD2 (6 bases). Germline CDR1 reads SEHNR; CDR2 reads FQNEAQ (reference sequence). Between the trimmed V and J ends, which lost 3 bases and 1 base, there was a span of 11 bases. The CDR3 sequence is 15 residues long. The CDR3 sequence is CASSFGGARTDTQYF. In DNA form, the CDR3 reads TGTGCCAGCAGCTTTGGAGGGGCCCGCACAGATACGCAGTATTTT.

On this clone itself: This CDR3 is also generated by other DNA sequences in the sample. The rearrangement uses TRBV7-6 and TRBJ2-2, with 7 bases that match TRBD1. V gave up 5 bases and J gave up 0 bases; unmatched junction bases: 9. This CDR3 has 17 amino acids. The V gene's germline CDR1 is SGHVS and CDR2 FNYEAQ. CDR3: CASSPRTGPTNTGELFF. CDR3 DNA sequence: TGTGCCAGCAGCCCCCGGACAGGCCCGACGAACACCGGGGAGCTGTTTTTT.

The rearrangement links TRBV7-3 to TRBJ2-3; 9 bases are a match to TRBD2. The CDR3 is 15 residues long. Germline V gives CDR1 SGHTA, CDR2 FQGTGA. Unmatched junction bases numbered 9, after V lost 5 bases and J lost 6 bases. CDR3 bases: TGTGCCAGCAGCGATATTACTAGCGGGTTGGATACGCAGTATTTT. This gives the protein CASSDITSGLDTQYF.

The chain couples TRBV10-3 to TRBJ2-7; D gene ambiguous. This CDR3 contains 13 residues. The V gene lost 8 bases and the J gene lost 1 base, with 12 bases spanning the gap. Germline CDR1 ENHRY, CDR2 SYGVKD. CDR3 DNA: TGTGCCATCGGAGACGGCCGGTCCTACGAGCAGTACTTC. Translating gives CAIGDGRSYEQYF.

This clone has only one observation. The CDR3 loop reads CASCSGGEGTEAFF. CDR3 DNA: TGTGCCAGCTGCTCAGGGGGCGAAGGAACTGAAGCTTTCTTT. This chain links TRBV28 with TRBJ1-1; 8 bases map to TRBD1. CDR1 is MDHEN and CDR2 is SYDVKM in the germline V gene. The CDR3 loop spans 14 amino acids. With V trimmed by 8 bases and J by 5 bases, 10 bases remained unmatched.

This chain uses TRBV10-2 with TRBJ2-3, with 10 positions matching TRBD2. Germline lookup yields CDR1 WSHSY and CDR2 SAAADI. CDR3 length: 15 residues. J gave up 1 base and V 9 bases, and 7 bases lay outside the gene matches. The CDR3 bases are TGCGCCAGTCGGAACACTAGCGGGGGCACAGATACGCAGTATTTT. This sequence encodes CASRNTSGGTDTQYF.

This clone was found once. The chain joins TRBV5-1 to TRBJ1-2; TRBD1 aligns across 7 bases. CDR3 length: 13 residues. The trim removed 1 base at V and 8 bases at J, leaving 5 bases unmatched. CDR1 and CDR2 from the germline V gene are SGHRS and YFSETQ. The CDR3 loop reads CASSLQGEEGYTF. The CDR3 region has the DNA TGCGCCAGCAGCTTGCAGGGGGAGGAGGGCTACACCTTC.

This chain joins TRBV7-2 and TRBJ1-2; D unresolved. This CDR3 is built from 13 residues. V lost 4 bases and J lost 8, with 14 bases in between. Germline V gene data show CDR1 as SGHTA and CDR2 as FQGNSA. The CDR3 sequence is CASSSYIDSGYTF. CDR3 in DNA: TGTGCCAGCAGCTCTTACATCGATAGCGGCTACACCTTC.

The V gene is TRBV7-3, the J gene TRBJ1-2; the D is unclear. This CDR3 comprises 13 residues. Germline lookup yields CDR1 SGHTA and CDR2 FQGTGA. V lost 6 bases and J 4 bases, leaving 12 bases between the germline ends. CDR3 protein: CASSSDGVYGYTF. DNA of the CDR3: TGTGCCAGCAGTTCTGACGGGGTCTATGGCTACACCTTC.

As DNA, the CDR3 is TGTGCCAGCAGTACTTTAGACAGAGAGGACAATCAGCCCCAGCATTTT. This translates into CASSTLDREDNQPQHF. The chain couples TRBV2 to TRBJ1-5; D might be TRBD1 (5 bases). The germline CDR1 and CDR2 sequences are SNHLY and FYNNEI. This CDR3 contains 16 residues. Trimming removed 5 bases at V and 3 bases at J, with 17 bases between.

About this clone itself: The same CDR3 also results from other DNA sequences found in this sample. The chain carries TRBV3-1 (or the pseudogene TRBV3-2) and TRBJ2-3; 12 bases fit TRBD2. The V segment lost 1 base and the J segment 2 bases; nucleotides outside the gene matches: 4. Germline V gives CDR1 LGHDT, CDR2 YNNKEL (reference sequence). This CDR3 is 17 amino acids long. The CDR3 reads CASSQGTSGAFTDTQYF. As DNA, the CDR3 is TGTGCCAGCAGCCAAGGGACTAGCGGGGCGTTCACAGATACGCAGTATTTT.

Here the CDR3 reads CASSGGVEETQYF. The CDR3 bases are TGTGCCTCGTCAGGGGGCGTCGAGGAGACCCAGTACTTC. This chain joins TRBV19 and TRBJ2-5; 8 bases match TRBD1. The ends lost 11 bases at V and 5 bases at J; junction bases unmatched: 10. The CDR3 has 13 amino acids. The V gene's germline CDR1 is LNHDA and CDR2 SQIVND (reference sequence).

This chain uses TRBV7-6 with TRBJ1-2, with 10 bases fitting TRBD1. V trimming: 5 bases; J trimming: 4 bases; junction bases outside the gene matches: 7. In germline, CDR1 is SGHVS, CDR2 FNYEAQ. The CDR3 covers 15 residues. The DNA of the CDR3 is TGTGCCAGCAGCACCCCCGGGACAGGGGTCTATGGCTACACCTTC. Amino acid sequence: CASSTPGTGVYGYTF.

The chain recombines TRBV7-6 with TRBJ2-5; TRBD1 might be the D (5 bases). CDR1 SGHVS and CDR2 FNYEAQ come from the germline V gene. The ends were cut back, 6 bases at V and 2 bases at J, with 16 bases in the middle. The CDR3 runs 15 residues. The CDR3 DNA is TGTGCCAGCAGACCAGGGATTCAGTTACAAGAGACCCAGTACTTC. Its translation: CASRPGIQLQETQYF.

The chain is built from TRBV10-2 and TRBJ1-1; a weak D match, TRBD1 (5 bases). The CDR3 totals 12 residues. The V gene lost 6 bases and the J gene lost 6 bases, with 11 bases spanning the gap. Germline V gives CDR1 WSHSY, CDR2 SAAADI. This CDR3 reads CASRGGWAEAFF. In DNA, the CDR3 is TGCGCCAGCAGGGGGGGTTGGGCTGAAGCTTTCTTT.

CDR3 sequence (DNA): TGTGCCAGCAGCCTCACAGATACGCAGTATTTT. This sequence encodes CASSLTDTQYF. The chain uses TRBV11-2 and TRBJ2-3, with D uncertain. The V end lost 5 bases, the J end lost 2 bases, and 2 bases lay between the germline ends. Germline values: CDR1 SGHAT, CDR2 FQNNGV. The CDR3 loop spans 11 amino acids. Full variable domain (missing parts from reference TRBV11-2 and TRBJ2-3): EAGVAQSPRYKIIEKRQSVAFWCNPISGHATLYWYQQILGQGPKLLIQFQNNGVVDDSQLPKDRFSAERLKGVDSTLKIQPAKLEDSAVYLCASSLTDTQYFGPGTRLTVL.

This clone was counted between two and nine times. The chain couples TRBV12-5 to TRBJ1-2; 11 bases are a match to TRBD1. The CDR3 runs to 16 residues. Trimming cost V 3 bases and J 8 bases; bases outside gene matches: 11. CDR1 is LGHNT, CDR2 FRNRAP, per germline. The CDR3 region is CASGLGQGAILAGYTF. CDR3 nucleotides: TGTGCTAGTGGTTTAGGACAGGGGGCGATTCTGGCCGGCTACACCTTC. Together with reference TRBV12-5 and TRBJ1-2, the CDR3 gives the full variable domain: DARVTQTPRHKVTEMGQEVTMRCQPILGHNTVFWYRQTMMQGLELLAYFRNRAPLDDSGMPKDRFSAEMPDATLATLKIQPSEPRDSAVYFCASGLGQGAILAGYTFGSGTRLTVV.

The V call is TRBV5-6, the J call TRBJ1-5, with 10 bases aligning to TRBD1. CDR3 length: 17 residues. Losses at the gene ends were 1 base for V and 3 bases for J; bases not matched to a gene: 7. In germline, CDR1 is SGHDT, CDR2 YYEEEE. CDR3 nucleotides: TGTGCCAGCAGCTTGATGGGACAGGGGACCTCCAATCAGCCCCAGCATTTT. This codes for CASSLMGQGTSNQPQHF.

This chain links TRBV6-1 with TRBJ2-7; a possible D gene is TRBD2 (5 bases). The CDR3 is made up of 14 amino acids. Deletions cut 1 base from V and 6 bases from J, with 13 bases between. Germline V gene sequence: CDR1 MNHNS, CDR2 SASEGT. The CDR3 here is CASSEGPGRAEQYV. The CDR3 DNA reads as TGTGCCAGCAGTGAAGGCCCCGGGCGGGCCGAGCAGTACGTC.

The chain employs TRBV10-3 and TRBJ1-6; D may be TRBD1 (5 bases). The germline V and J ends were trimmed by 2 bases and 6 bases, with 17 bases remaining between them. The CDR3 extends over 17 amino acids. Per the germline V gene, CDR1 is ENHRY and CDR2 is SYGVKD. CDR3 in DNA: TGTGCCATCAGTGAGGCGAGAATCGGGCAGGGTAATTCACCCCTCCACTTT. The encoded protein is CAISEARIGQGNSPLHF.

DNA for the CDR3: TGTGCCAGCTGGACTAGCCAGCCCGGGGAGCTGTTTTTT. Translated: CASWTSQPGELFF. This chain joins TRBV7-9 and TRBJ2-2, with 8 positions matching TRBD2. The junction had 5 bases not matched to a gene; V was cut back by 8 bases and J by 6 bases. This CDR3 spans 13 amino acids. The germline CDR1 and CDR2 sequences are SEHNR and FQNEAQ (reference sequence).

The chain employs TRBV7-8 and TRBJ2-7; 9 bases fit TRBD2. Germline CDR1 is SGHVS and CDR2 is FQNEAQ. Trimming removed 5 bases from V and 2 bases from J; junction bases left unmatched: 10. This CDR3 comprises 16 residues. This CDR3 is CASSLSQRGAPYEQYF. The CDR3 DNA reads TGTGCCAGCAGCCTTTCGCAGCGGGGGGCTCCCTACGAGCAGTACTTC.

The rearrangement links TRBV27 to TRBJ2-5; 12 bases map to TRBD2. Per the germline V gene, CDR1 is MNHEY and CDR2 is SMNVEV (reference sequence). This CDR3 is built from 15 residues. The junction had 1 base not matched to a gene; V was cut back by 0 bases and J by 5 bases. The CDR3 sequence is CASSLSTSGGETQYF. The CDR3 DNA reads as TGTGCCAGCAGTTTATCCACTAGCGGGGGGGAGACCCAGTACTTC.

The V and J genes are TRBV6-4 and TRBJ1-5; 7 nucleotides match TRBD1. CDR3 length: 14 residues. V was clipped by 9 bases and J by 3 bases; unmatched bases: 8. Germline V gene data show CDR1 as MRHNA and CDR2 as SNTAGT. The CDR3 region is CARYRGRVNQPQHF. The CDR3 DNA sequence: TGTGCCAGGTACAGGGGTAGGGTCAATCAGCCCCAGCATTTT.

CDR3 in DNA: TGTGCCAGCAGCTTAAGGAGCCGAGAGACCCAGTACTTC. It specifies CASSLRSRETQYF. The rearrangement links TRBV7-3 to TRBJ2-5; no clear D. From germline, CDR1 is SGHTA and CDR2 FQGTGA. V gave up 1 base and J gave up 4 bases, with 7 bases separating them. The CDR3 runs 13 residues.

Concerning this clone itself: Other DNA sequences from this sample encode an identical CDR3 as well. J is TRBJ2-1 and V is TRBV7-8, with 11 positions matching TRBD1. J gave up 0 bases and V 5 bases, and 12 bases lay outside the gene matches. The CDR3 runs to 19 residues. Germline V gene data show CDR1 as SGHVS and CDR2 as FQNEAQ. In DNA form, the CDR3 reads TGTGCCAGCAGCCGACGAGGACAGGGGGCTATCAGCTCCTACAATGAGCAGTTCTTC. It codes for CASSRRGQGAISSYNEQFF.

The chain employs TRBV5-1 and TRBJ2-7, with D hard to call. The CDR3 length is 15 residues. Germline lookup yields CDR1 SGHRS and CDR2 YFSETQ. Trimming removed 6 bases at V and 4 bases at J, with 20 bases between. CDR3 loop: CASTRTAAAGYEQYF. Here the CDR3 DNA reads TGCGCCAGCACCCGAACCGCGGCGGCCGGTTACGAGCAGTACTTC.

The chain recombines TRBV6-1 with TRBJ1-1, with D maybe TRBD1 (6 bases). Trimming took 4 bases from V and 1 from J, leaving 16 bases between them. The CDR3 runs to 16 residues. From germline, CDR1 is MNHNS and CDR2 SASEGT. This CDR3 reads CASSAYGTFRNTEAFF. DNA of the CDR3: TGTGCCAGCAGTGCCTACGGGACATTTAGGAACACTGAAGCTTTCTTT.